Included here is one T cell receptor beta chain sequence, with context. Its specificity is unknown. Sample time point: pretreatment peripheral blood. This sample stems from a study of PD-L1 blockade in urothelial cancer. Across the whole study: Most patients, about 85% of the roughly 29, were males with bladder-origin cancer.

Study-wide results and limits: At 3 weeks on treatment, tumor-associated clones expanded more with durable benefit.

Germline CDR1 and CDR2: SGHNT and YYREEE (reference sequence). The CDR3 totals 16 residues. V was shortened by 4 bases and J by 2 bases, with 16 bases between the two germline ends. Measured with immunoSEQ multiplex PCR; TCRdb has only the in-frame clones, and not every one. The sample includes about 72,000 clones, approximately 86% seen only once; the top ten take more than 13%. The sequence was obtained from a man in his sixties with urothelial cancer. V usage is TRBV5-4 and J usage is TRBJ2-1, with D possibly being TRBD1 (6 bases). The sequencing used PBMCs, collected around atezolizumab (anti-PD-L1) treatment. The CDR3 region is CASSRGGLATYNEQFF. Here the CDR3 DNA reads TGTGCCAGCAGCCGAGGGGGTCTAGCTACCTACAATGAGCAGTTCTTC.